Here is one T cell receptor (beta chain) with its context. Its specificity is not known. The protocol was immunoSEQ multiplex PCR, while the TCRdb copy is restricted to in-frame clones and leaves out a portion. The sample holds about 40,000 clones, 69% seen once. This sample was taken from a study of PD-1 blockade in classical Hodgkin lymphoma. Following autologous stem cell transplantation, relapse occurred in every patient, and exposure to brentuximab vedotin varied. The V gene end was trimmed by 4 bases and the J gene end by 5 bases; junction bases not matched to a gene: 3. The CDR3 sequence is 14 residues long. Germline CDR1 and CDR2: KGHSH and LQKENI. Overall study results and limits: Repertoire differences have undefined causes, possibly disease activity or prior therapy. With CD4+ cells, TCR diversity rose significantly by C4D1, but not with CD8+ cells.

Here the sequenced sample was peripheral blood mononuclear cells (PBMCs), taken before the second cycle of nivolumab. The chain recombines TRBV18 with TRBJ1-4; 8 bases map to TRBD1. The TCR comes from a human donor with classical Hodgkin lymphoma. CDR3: CASSRDRINEKLFF. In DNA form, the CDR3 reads TGTGCCAGCTCACGGGACAGGATAAATGAAAAACTGTTTTTT.